This T cell receptor beta chain was documented in a study of blood T cell repertoires in COVID-19. V was pared by 4 bases and J by 7 bases, with 11 bases of the junction left unmatched. Germline V gene data show CDR1 as WSHSY and CDR2 as SAAADI. The CDR3 totals 17 residues. This table comes from immunoSEQ multiplex PCR, and its TCRdb copy is limited to in-frame clones, with some not included. The sample lists 110,000 or so clones; roughly 88% were seen once. The sample taken for sequencing was peripheral blood. This clonotype was sampled from a human donor in a cohort sampled during active COVID-19. The V and J genes are TRBV10-2 and TRBJ2-1; 12 nucleotides line up with TRBD2. The chain's CDR3 is CASSGHPSGGAGNEQFF. The DNA for the CDR3 is TGCGCCAGCAGTGGGCACCCTAGCGGGGGGGCGGGGAATGAGCAGTTCTTC.